This TCR beta chain was captured by sequencing in a study of CD8 T cell repertoires and HIV-1 epitope variants. Study information: 1M T cells were kept uncultured as a baseline.

Profiled with immunoSEQ multiplex PCR; TCRdb holds only in-frame clones, not every one. Among 5,000 to 6,500 clones listed, over 50% were seen once. Trimming at V came to 2 bases and at J to 8 bases, leaving 3 bases not matched to a gene. Germline CDR1 MDHEN, CDR2 SYDVKM. The CDR3 totals 14 residues. To note about this clone: No antigen is known for it.

Sequencing was carried out using cultured CD8+ T cells derived from PBMCs. The clonotype was recovered from a male donor with HIV. The chain uses TRBV28 and TRBJ1-6, with 7 bases that match TRBD1. The CDR3 loop reads CASSLGQEDSPLHF. In DNA form, the CDR3 reads TGTGCCAGCAGTTTAGGACAGGAGGATTCACCCCTCCACTTT.